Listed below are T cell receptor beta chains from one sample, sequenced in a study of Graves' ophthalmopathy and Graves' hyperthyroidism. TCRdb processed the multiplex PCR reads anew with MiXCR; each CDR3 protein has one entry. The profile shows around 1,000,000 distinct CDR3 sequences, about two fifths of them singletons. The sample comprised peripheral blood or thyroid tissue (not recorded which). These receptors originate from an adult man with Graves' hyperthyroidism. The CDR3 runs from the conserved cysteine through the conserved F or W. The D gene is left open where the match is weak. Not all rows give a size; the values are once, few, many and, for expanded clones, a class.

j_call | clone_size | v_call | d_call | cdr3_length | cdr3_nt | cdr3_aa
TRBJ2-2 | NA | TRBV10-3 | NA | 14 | TGTGCCATCAGTGATGAAGAGAATTTGGGGGAGCTGTTTTTT | CAISDEENLGELFF
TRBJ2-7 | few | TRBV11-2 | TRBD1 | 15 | TGTGCCAGCAGCCCTGGACAGGGAACTTTTCCCGAGCAGTACTTC | CASSPGQGTFPEQYF
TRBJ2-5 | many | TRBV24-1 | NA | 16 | TGTGCCACCAGAGCACCCGAGTGGAAGCGGCAAGAGACCCAGTACTTC | CATRAPEWKRQETQYF
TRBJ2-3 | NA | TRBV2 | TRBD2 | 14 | TGTGCCAGCGGACCTAGCGGGAGGGCCCCCGCGCAGTATTTT | CASGPSGRAPAQYF
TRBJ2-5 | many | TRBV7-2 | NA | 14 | TGTGCCAGCAGCCCCCATTGGGCCCAAGAGACCCAGTACTTC | CASSPHWAQETQYF
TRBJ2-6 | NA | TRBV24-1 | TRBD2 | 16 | TGTGCCCGTGTGGTCGCGGGGGGAGGGACCTTCAACGTCCTGACTTTC | CARVVAGGGTFNVLTF
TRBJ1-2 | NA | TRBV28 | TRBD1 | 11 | TGTGCCAGCAGCTCTTTACAGGGGGCTTACTTC | CASSSLQGAYF
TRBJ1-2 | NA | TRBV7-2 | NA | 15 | TGTGCCAGCAGGACCGGGACAAGCTCCCCCTATGGCTACACCTTC | CASRTGTSSPYGYTF
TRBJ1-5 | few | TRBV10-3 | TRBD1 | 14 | TGTGCCATCAGTGAGGGGCAGGGGGGCCAGCCCCAGCATTTT | CAISEGQGGQPQHF
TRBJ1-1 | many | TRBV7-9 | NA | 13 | TGTGCCAGCAGCATACGACTCGACGGGGAAGCTTTCTTT | CASSIRLDGEAFF
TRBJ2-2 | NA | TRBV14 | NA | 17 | TGTGCCAGCAGCCCCATTACACATGGACGTGGCACCGGGGAGCTGTTTTTT | CASSPITHGRGTGELFF
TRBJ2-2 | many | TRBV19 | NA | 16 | TGTGCCAGTACCATCCCCAGGGGCGCGAACACCGGGGAGCTGTTTTTT | CASTIPRGANTGELFF
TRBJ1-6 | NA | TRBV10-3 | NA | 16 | TGTGCCAGCAGTTGGGGCAGCAGCCCCTCGAATTCACCCCTCCACTTT | CASSWGSSPSNSPLHF